The 11 T cell receptor beta chains listed next were all sequenced from one sample in a study of blood T cell repertoires in COVID-19. Data came from immunoSEQ multiplex PCR; TCRdb stores just in-frame clones and leaves some out. The sample shows fewer than 350,000 clones, around 89% of them seen only once. Sequenced input: PBMCs or T cells enriched from blood (not recorded which). These receptors all stem from a woman younger than 45 with acute COVID-19.

The chain is built from TRBV2 and TRBJ1-4; 9 bases align to TRBD1. CDR1 and CDR2 (germline): SNHLY, FYNNEI. CDR3 length equals 15 residues. J lost 7 bases, V lost 6 bases, and 9 bases had no gene match. In DNA form, the CDR3 reads TGTGCCAGCAGGGGCGACGGGACAGGGTCTGAAAAACTGTTTTTT. Its protein product is CASRGDGTGSEKLFF. The whole variable domain, filled in from reference TRBV2 and TRBJ1-4, reads EPEVTQTPSHQVTQMGQEVILRCVPISNHLYFYWYRQILGQKVEFLVSFYNNEISEKSEIFDDQFSVERPDGSNFTLKIRSTKLEDSAMYFCASRGDGTGSEKLFFGSGTQLSVL.

The chain has TRBV10-3 and TRBJ1-3, with D possibly being TRBD1 (6 bases). Germline V CDR1 and CDR2: ENHRY, SYGVKD. This CDR3 is 14 amino acids long. The ends were cut back, 10 bases at V and 1 base at J, with 14 bases in the middle. The CDR3 protein is CASQDRPSGNTIYF. The CDR3 region has the DNA TGTGCCAGCCAAGACAGGCCTTCTGGAAACACCATATATTTT.

The genes are TRBV20-1 and TRBJ2-1, with TRBD2 matching over 12 bases. Trimming cost V 3 bases and J 1 base; bases outside gene matches: 7. The germline V gene has CDR1 DFQATT and CDR2 SNEGSKA (reference sequence). The CDR3 sequence is 17 residues long. The CDR3 bases are TGCAGTGCTAGTTTGGGACTAGCGGGTTGGTCCTACAATGAGCAGTTCTTC. Its protein product is CSASLGLAGWSYNEQFF.

The rearrangement links TRBV5-8 to TRBJ1-1, with 7 bases aligning to TRBD1. The V gene's germline CDR1 is SGHTS and CDR2 YDEGEE. CDR3 length equals 15 residues. J was trimmed by 0 bases and V by 5 bases; bases with no gene match: 7. CDR3 sequence (DNA): TGTGCCAGCAGACCCGAACAGGGGTTGAACACTGAAGCTTTCTTT. Protein product: CASRPEQGLNTEAFF.

The chain joins TRBV27 to TRBJ2-5; 8 bases are shared with TRBD2. The trim removed 3 bases at V and 5 bases at J, leaving 8 bases unmatched. Germline CDR1 MNHEY, CDR2 SMNVEV (reference sequence). CDR3 length equals 15 residues. The DNA of the CDR3 is TGTGCCAGCAGTTTCATAAGCGGGAGATATGAGACCCAGTACTTC. Translating it yields CASSFISGRYETQYF.

This chain links TRBV24-1 with TRBJ2-7, with 11 bases aligning to TRBD2. Trimming removed 12 bases from V and 1 base from J; junction bases left unmatched: 4. The CDR3 spans 13 residues. Looked up from germline, CDR1 is KGHDR and CDR2 is SFDVKD. In DNA, the CDR3 is TGTGCCCTAGCGGGAGGCTATTCCTACGAGCAGTACTTC. It is translated as CALAGGYSYEQYF.

CDR3 in amino acids: CASSREGGSNQPQHF. The CDR3 region has the DNA TGTGCCAGCAGTAGGGAGGGGGGGAGCAATCAGCCCCAGCATTTT. The V call is TRBV7-2, the J call TRBJ1-5; tentative D call: TRBD1 (6 bases). The CDR3 totals 15 residues. Between the trimmed V and J ends, which lost 6 bases and 1 base, there was a span of 13 bases. Germline CDR1 and CDR2: SGHTA and FQGNSA. The full variable domain, with the rest looked up from reference TRBV7-2 and TRBJ1-5, is GAGVSQSPSNKVTEKGKDVELRCDPISGHTALYWYRQSLGQGLEFLIYFQGNSAPDKSGLPSDRFSAERTGGSVSTLTIQRTQQEDSAVYLCASSREGGSNQPQHFGDGTRLSIL.

The chain links TRBV5-1 to TRBJ1-1; 9 nucleotides match TRBD1. Unmatched junction bases numbered 13, after V lost 3 bases and J lost 7 bases. Germline V gene sequence: CDR1 SGHRS, CDR2 YFSETQ. The CDR3 is made up of 16 amino acids. The CDR3 sequence is CASSSTGGQGLDEAFF. As DNA, the CDR3 is TGCGCCAGCAGCTCCACCGGCGGACAGGGGTTGGATGAAGCTTTCTTT.

This chain connects TRBV9 to TRBJ1-3, with 7 bases aligning to TRBD1. Germline trimming cut 3 bases from V and 0 bases from J; bases unmatched to any gene: 12. Looked up from germline, CDR1 is SGDLS and CDR2 is YYNGEE. The CDR3 covers 18 residues. The CDR3 reads CASSAYSGTDPSGNTIYF. CDR3 bases: TGTGCCAGCAGCGCCTACTCTGGGACAGACCCCTCTGGAAACACCATATATTTT.

This rearrangement joins TRBV28 to TRBJ2-3; 10 bases map to TRBD2. V was pared by 4 bases and J by 1 base, with 5 bases of the junction left unmatched. Germline assignment: CDR1 MDHEN and CDR2 SYDVKM. The CDR3 extends over 16 amino acids. This CDR3 reads CASSSLAGVGTDTQYF. The CDR3 region has the DNA TGTGCCAGCAGTTCGCTAGCGGGAGTTGGCACAGATACGCAGTATTTT. Full variable domain (outside the CDR3, taken from reference TRBV28 and TRBJ2-3): DVKVTQSSRYLVKRTGEKVFLECVQDMDHENMFWYRQDPGLGLRLIYFSYDVKMKEKGDIPEGYSVSREKKERFSLILESASTNQTSMYLCASSSLAGVGTDTQYFGPGTRLTVL.

The chain recombines TRBV4-2 with TRBJ1-2; D not certain. CDR3 size: 16 residues. V was cut by 0 bases and J by 0 bases, with 11 bases left in between. Per germline, CDR1 LGHNA and CDR2 YNFKEQ. The CDR3 DNA is TGTGCCAGCAGCCAAGATGTGCAGGCTACTAACTATGGCTACACCTTC. This translates into CASSQDVQATNYGYTF.